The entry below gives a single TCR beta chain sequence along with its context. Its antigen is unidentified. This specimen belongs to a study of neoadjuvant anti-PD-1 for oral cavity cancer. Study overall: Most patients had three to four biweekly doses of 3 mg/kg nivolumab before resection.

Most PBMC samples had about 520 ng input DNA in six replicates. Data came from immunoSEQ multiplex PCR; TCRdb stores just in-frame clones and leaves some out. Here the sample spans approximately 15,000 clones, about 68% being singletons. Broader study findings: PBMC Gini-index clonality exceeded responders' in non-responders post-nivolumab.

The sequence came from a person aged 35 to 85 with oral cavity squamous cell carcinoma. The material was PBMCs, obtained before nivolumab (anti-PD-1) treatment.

The CDR3 sequence is CAWSAWGVWDSINEKLFF. In DNA form, the CDR3 reads TGTGCCTGGAGCGCATGGGGGGTTTGGGACAGTATAAATGAAAAACTGTTTTTT. The V call is TRBV30, the J call TRBJ1-4; TRBD1 matches at 7 bases. Trimming cost V 3 bases and J 5 bases; bases outside gene matches: 18. Germline CDR1 reads GTSNPN; CDR2 reads SVGIG (reference sequence). The CDR3 is 18 residues long.